The entry below describes one TCR beta chain. No antigen is known for it. In TCRdb, the reads were re-called with MiXCR into one record per CDR3 protein. The sample contains approximately 16,000 distinct CDR3 sequences, around 20% of which appear only once. The record originates from a study of liver allograft versus peripheral blood T cells. Study-level background: Repertoires of T cell receptors in transplanted livers were compared with recipients' peripheral blood repertoires. General study findings and limits: T cell receptor repertoires inside liver allografts reportedly differed from those in peripheral blood.

V shed 4 bases, J shed 3 bases, and the junction held 6 bases outside the gene matches. CDR1 MDHEN and CDR2 SYDVKM come from the germline V gene. CDR3 length: 15 residues. The source of this sequence is a human patient who had a liver transplant. Some T cells may have originated in the graft donor. The rearrangement links TRBV28 to TRBJ1-3; 7 nucleotides line up with TRBD1. The CDR3 sequence is CASSYGQANGNTIYF. The CDR3 region has the DNA TGTGCCAGCAGTTATGGACAGGCTAATGGAAACACCATATATTTT. The full variable domain, in which reference TRBV28 and TRBJ1-3 provide the parts outside the CDR3, is DVKVTQSSRYLVKRTGEKVFLECVQDMDHENMFWYRQDPGLGLRLIYFSYDVKMKEKGDIPEGYSVSREKKERFSLILESASTNQTSMYLCASSYGQANGNTIYFGEGSWLTVV.